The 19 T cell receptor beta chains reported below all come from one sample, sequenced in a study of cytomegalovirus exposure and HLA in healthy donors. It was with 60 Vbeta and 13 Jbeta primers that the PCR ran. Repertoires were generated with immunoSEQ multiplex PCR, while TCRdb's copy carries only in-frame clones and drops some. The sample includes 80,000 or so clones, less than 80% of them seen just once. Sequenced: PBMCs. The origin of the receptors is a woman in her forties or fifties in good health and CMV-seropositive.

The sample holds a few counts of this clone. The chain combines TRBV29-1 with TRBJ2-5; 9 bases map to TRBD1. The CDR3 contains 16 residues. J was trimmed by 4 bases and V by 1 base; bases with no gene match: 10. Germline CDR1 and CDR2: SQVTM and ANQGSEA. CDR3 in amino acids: CSVEGFPGQGRETQYF. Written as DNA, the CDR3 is TGCAGCGTTGAAGGATTTCCGGGACAGGGAAGAGAGACCCAGTACTTC.

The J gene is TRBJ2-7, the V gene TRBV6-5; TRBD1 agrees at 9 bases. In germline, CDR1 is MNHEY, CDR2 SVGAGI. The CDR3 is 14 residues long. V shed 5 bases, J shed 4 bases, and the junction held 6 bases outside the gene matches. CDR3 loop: CASSPAGTGYEQYV. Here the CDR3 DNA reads TGTGCCAGCAGTCCGGCAGGGACAGGGTACGAGCAGTACGTC.

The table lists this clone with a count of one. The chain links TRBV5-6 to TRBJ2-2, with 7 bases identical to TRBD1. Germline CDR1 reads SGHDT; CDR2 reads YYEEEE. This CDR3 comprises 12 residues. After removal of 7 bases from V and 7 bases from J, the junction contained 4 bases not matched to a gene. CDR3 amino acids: CASASGGGELFF. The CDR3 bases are TGTGCCAGCGCCTCAGGGGGCGGGGAGCTGTTTTTT.

Here the CDR3 reads CASSAPQGGSNQPQHF. CDR3 DNA: TGTGCCAGCAGTGCCCCCCAGGGGGGAAGCAATCAGCCCCAGCATTTT. The rearrangement uses TRBV6-6 and TRBJ1-5, with 7 bases matching TRBD1. The CDR3 has 16 amino acids. With 5 bases clipped from V and 1 base from J, the junction kept 8 bases outside the gene matches. Germline V gene data show CDR1 as MNHNY and CDR2 as SVGAGI (reference sequence).

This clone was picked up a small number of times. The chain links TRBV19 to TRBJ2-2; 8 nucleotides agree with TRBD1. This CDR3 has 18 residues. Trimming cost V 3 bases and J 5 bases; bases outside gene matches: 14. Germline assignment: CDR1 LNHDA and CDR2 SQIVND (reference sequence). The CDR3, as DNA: TGTGCCAGTAGTATGGGCCAATTCAGGGGGCGCGTAACCGGGGAGCTGTTTTTT. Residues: CASSMGQFRGRVTGELFF.

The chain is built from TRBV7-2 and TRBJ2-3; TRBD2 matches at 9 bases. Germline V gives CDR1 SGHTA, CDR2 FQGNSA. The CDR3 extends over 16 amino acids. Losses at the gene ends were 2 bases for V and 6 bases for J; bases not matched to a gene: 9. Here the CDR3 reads CASSLFGGGAVDTQYF. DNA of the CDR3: TGTGCCAGCAGCTTATTCGGCGGGGGGGCCGTGGATACGCAGTATTTT.

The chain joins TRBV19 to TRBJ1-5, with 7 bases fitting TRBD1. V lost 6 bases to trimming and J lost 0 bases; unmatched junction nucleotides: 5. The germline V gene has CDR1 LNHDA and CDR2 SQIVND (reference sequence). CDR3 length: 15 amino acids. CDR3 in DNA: TGTGCCAGTAGCCTGACAGGGTATAGCAATCAGCCCCAGCATTTT. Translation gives CASSLTGYSNQPQHF.

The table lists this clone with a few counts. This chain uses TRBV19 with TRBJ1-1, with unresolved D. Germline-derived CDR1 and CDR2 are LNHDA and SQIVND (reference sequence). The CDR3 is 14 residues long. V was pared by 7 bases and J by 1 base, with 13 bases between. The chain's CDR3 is CASITVGENTEAFF. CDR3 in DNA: TGTGCCAGTATCACTGTCGGAGAGAACACTGAAGCTTTCTTT.

CDR3 nucleotides: TGTGCCAGCAGCCCCACCGACAGGACGGGCACCGGGGAGCTGTTTTTT. It translates to CASSPTDRTGTGELFF. The genes are TRBV4-2 and TRBJ2-2; TRBD1 might be the D (6 bases). The germline CDR1 and CDR2 sequences are LGHNA and YNFKEQ. Trimming stripped 4 bases from V and 4 bases from J, with 16 bases between. The CDR3 spans 16 residues.

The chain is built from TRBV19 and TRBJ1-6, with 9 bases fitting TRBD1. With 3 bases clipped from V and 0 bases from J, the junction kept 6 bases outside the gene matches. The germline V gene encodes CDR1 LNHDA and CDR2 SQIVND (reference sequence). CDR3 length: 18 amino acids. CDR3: CASSISGQGSSYNSPLHF. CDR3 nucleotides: TGTGCCAGTAGTATTTCGGGACAGGGAAGCTCCTATAATTCACCCCTCCACTTT.

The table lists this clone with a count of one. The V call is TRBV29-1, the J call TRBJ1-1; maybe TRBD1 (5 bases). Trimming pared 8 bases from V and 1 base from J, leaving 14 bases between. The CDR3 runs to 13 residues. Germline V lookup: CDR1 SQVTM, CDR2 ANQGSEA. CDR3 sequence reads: CSIARGWNTEAFF. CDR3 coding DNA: TGCAGCATCGCACGGGGGTGGAACACTGAAGCTTTCTTT. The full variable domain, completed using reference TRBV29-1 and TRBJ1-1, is SAVISQKPSRDICQRGTSLTIQCQVDSQVTMMFWYRQQPGQSLTLIATANQGSEATYESGFVIDKFPISRPNLTFSTLTVSNMSPEDSSIYLCSIARGWNTEAFFGQGTRLTVV.

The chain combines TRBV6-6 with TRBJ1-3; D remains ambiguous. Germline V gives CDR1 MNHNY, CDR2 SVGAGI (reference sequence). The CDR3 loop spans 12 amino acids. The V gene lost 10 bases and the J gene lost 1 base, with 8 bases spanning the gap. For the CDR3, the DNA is TGTGCCATCTCCGGTTCTGGAAACACCATATATTTT. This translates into CAISGSGNTIYF.

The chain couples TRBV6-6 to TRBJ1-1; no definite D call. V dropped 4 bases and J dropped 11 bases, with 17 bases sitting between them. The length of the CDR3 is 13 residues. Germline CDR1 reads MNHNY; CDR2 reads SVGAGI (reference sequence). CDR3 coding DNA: TGTGCCAGCAGTTCGTCCGACAATTACGCGGCTTTCTTT. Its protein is CASSSSDNYAAFF.

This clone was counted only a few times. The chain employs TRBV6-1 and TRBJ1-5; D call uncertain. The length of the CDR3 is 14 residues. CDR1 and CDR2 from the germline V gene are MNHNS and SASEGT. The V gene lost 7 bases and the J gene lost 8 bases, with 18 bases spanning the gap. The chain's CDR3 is CASNQDAAGEPQHF. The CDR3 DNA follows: TGTGCCAGCAATCAAGACGCCGCCGGGGAGCCCCAGCATTTT.

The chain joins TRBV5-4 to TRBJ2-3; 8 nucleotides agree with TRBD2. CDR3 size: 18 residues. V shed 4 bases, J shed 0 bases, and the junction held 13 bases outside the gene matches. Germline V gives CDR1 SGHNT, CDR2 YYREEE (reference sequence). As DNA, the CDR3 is TGTGCCAGCAGCCGAACCGGGACTAGTCCCTCTAGCACAGATACGCAGTATTTT. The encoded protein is CASSRTGTSPSSTDTQYF.

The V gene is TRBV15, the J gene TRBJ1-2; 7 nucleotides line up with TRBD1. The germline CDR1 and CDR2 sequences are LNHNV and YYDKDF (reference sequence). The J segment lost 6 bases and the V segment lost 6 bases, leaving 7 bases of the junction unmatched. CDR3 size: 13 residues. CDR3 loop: CATSSGQANGYTF. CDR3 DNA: TGTGCCACCAGTAGCGGACAGGCTAATGGCTACACCTTC.

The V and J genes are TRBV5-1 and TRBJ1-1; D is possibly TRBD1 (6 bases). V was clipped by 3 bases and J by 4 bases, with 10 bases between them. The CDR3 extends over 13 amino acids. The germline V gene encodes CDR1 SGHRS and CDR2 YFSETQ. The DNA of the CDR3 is TGCGCCAGCAGCTCCAGGGGTGGCACTGAAGCTTTCTTT. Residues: CASSSRGGTEAFF.

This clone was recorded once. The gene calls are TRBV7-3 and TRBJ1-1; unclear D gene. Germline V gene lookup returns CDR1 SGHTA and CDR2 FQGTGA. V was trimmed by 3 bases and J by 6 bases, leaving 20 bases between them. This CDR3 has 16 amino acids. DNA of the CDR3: TGTGCCAGCAGCTTGTACATGGAGCCGGGGAAGCCTGAAGCTTTCTTT. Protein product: CASSLYMEPGKPEAFF.

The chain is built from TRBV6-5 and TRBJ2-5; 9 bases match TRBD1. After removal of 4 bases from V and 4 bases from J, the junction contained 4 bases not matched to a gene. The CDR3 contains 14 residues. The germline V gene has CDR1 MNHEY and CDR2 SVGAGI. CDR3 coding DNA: TGTGCCAGCAGTTGGACAGGGGTTACAGAGACCCAGTACTTC. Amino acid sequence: CASSWTGVTETQYF.